The rows below give T cell receptor beta chains drawn from one sample of a study of blood T cell repertoires in COVID-19. Profiled with immunoSEQ multiplex PCR; TCRdb holds only in-frame clones, not every one. The data contain 110,000 to 150,000 clones, around 84% of them singletons. The sequencing sample was made of peripheral blood. All receptors derive from a human donor in a cohort sampled during active COVID-19. Both conserved end residues are part of each CDR3. A D gene is named only where the DNA matches it firmly. Clone size appears in some rows only: once, few, many, or a class for an expanded clone.

v_call	j_call	clone_size	d_call	cdr3_aa	cdr3_nt
TRBV27	TRBJ2-1	once	TRBD2	CASRASGSYEQFF	TGTGCCAGCAGGGCTAGCGGGAGCTATGAGCAGTTCTTC
TRBV15	TRBJ2-5	once	-	CATSRGEEAETQYF	TGTGCCACCAGCAGGGGGGAGGAGGCGGAGACCCAGTACTTC
TRBV28	TRBJ1-5	-	-	CASSPKQGTQPQHF	TGTGCCAGCAGCCCGAAACAGGGCACTCAGCCCCAGCATTTT
TRBV19	TRBJ2-1	-	-	CASSMMDLGHQFF	TGTGCCAGTAGTATGATGGACCTGGGACACCAGTTCTTC
TRBV6-5	TRBJ1-2	-	-	CASSPSEGVYGYTF	TGTGCCAGCAGCCCCAGTGAGGGGGTCTATGGCTACACCTTC
TRBV30	TRBJ2-2	once	TRBD2	CASGTSEDANTGELFF	TGTGCCTCTGGGACTAGCGAGGACGCGAACACCGGGGAGCTGTTTTTT
TRBV25-1	TRBJ1-4	-	TRBD1	CASSRQGGEKLFF	TGTGCCAGCAGTCGACAGGGGGGCGAAAAACTGTTTTTT
TRBV6-5	TRBJ2-7	-	TRBD2	CARQAGVIDEQYF	TGTGCCAGACAAGCGGGAGTAATCGACGAGCAGTACTTC
TRBV19	TRBJ1-2	-	-	CASSIRQGYGYTF	TGTGCCAGTAGTATAAGGCAGGGGTACGGCTACACCTTC
TRBV5-6	TRBJ1-2	once	-	CASSLGRGNYGYTF	TGTGCCAGCAGCTTGGGACGGGGGAACTATGGCTACACCTTC
TRBV2	TRBJ2-5	-	TRBD1	CASSDGTAQETQYF	TGTGCCAGCAGTGACGGGACAGCCCAAGAGACCCAGTACTTC
TRBV6-2/TRBV6-3	TRBJ1-5	-	TRBD1	CASSYPGQGASDQPQHF	TGTGCCAGCAGTTACCCGGGACAGGGGGCTTCTGATCAGCCCCAGCATTTT
TRBV7-8	TRBJ2-1	-	-	CASSSTGSYNEQFF	TGTGCCAGCAGCTCGACAGGTTCCTACAATGAGCAGTTCTTC
TRBV28	TRBJ1-5	once	-	CASVTNKDRTNQPQHF	TGTGCCAGCGTCACAAACAAGGACAGAACCAATCAGCCCCAGCATTTT
TRBV28	TRBJ2-7	once	-	CASSSSSYEQYF	TGTGCCAGCAGTTCCAGTTCCTACGAGCAGTACTTC
TRBV6-6	TRBJ2-5	-	TRBD2	CASSRRSGRAQPSRGAQETQYF	TGTGCCAGCAGTCGGAGAAGCGGGAGGGCCCAACCATCCCGGGGGGCCCAAGAGACCCAGTACTTC
TRBV7-3	TRBJ2-1	-	-	CASGPGQTYNEQFF	TGTGCCAGCGGACCGGGACAAACGTACAATGAGCAGTTCTTC
TRBV4-1	TRBJ2-7	-	TRBD1	CASSLRRTGGFYEQYF	TGCGCCAGCAGCCTAAGACGGACAGGGGGATTCTACGAGCAGTACTTC
TRBV4-2	TRBJ2-2	-	-	CASSPRPGGELFF	TGTGCCAGCAGCCCCCGCCCAGGGGGGGAGCTGTTTTTT
TRBV10-2	TRBJ2-7	-	TRBD2	CASRAGLAYEQYF	TGCGCCAGCCGAGCGGGACTAGCCTACGAGCAGTACTTC
TRBV28	TRBJ1-2	-	TRBD1	CALTRQTGSYGYTF	TGTGCCCTCACTCGTCAGACAGGGAGCTATGGCTACACCTTC
TRBV7-2	TRBJ1-2	-	-	CASSQFGGRLGGYTF	TGTGCCAGCAGCCAATTTGGGGGCCGACTCGGCGGCTACACCTTC